This T cell receptor beta chain was observed in a study of beta chain features in type 1 diabetes. About the research overall: Age, gender and cell yields were similar between patients and healthy donors. Study-wide results and limits: When VDJ junctions were examined, type 1 diabetes patients showed fewer insertions and more deletions. Patients with Type 1 diabetes showed moderately but significantly shorter TCRB CDR3s in all four CD4+ subsets.

CDR3 length: 13 amino acids. Trimming took off 5 bases at V and 0 bases at J, with 7 bases between the two ends. Germline V gives CDR1 SGHTA, CDR2 FQGTGA. The whole isolated RNA underwent reverse transcription, so sequencing captured expressed TCRB transcripts. Produced via immunoSEQ multiplex PCR; TCRdb's table is partial and in-frame only. This sample yields 300,000 or so clones, of which less than 9.5% are seen a single time; 0.44% belongs to the top ten. About this clone: Its antigen remains unknown.

All of the sorted populations showed purity greater than 98%. Source material: central memory CD4+ T cells from blood. The chain links TRBV7-3 to TRBJ1-1; no definite D call. The sequence derives from a woman between 18 and 29 years old in good health. This chain's CDR3 is CASSATVNTEAFF. The DNA of the CDR3 is TGTGCCAGCAGCGCGACTGTGAACACTGAAGCTTTCTTT.